This TCR beta chain was captured in a study of shared clonotypes between healthy human individuals. CDR3 size: 16 residues. The V and J ends lost 3 bases and 7 bases, in that order; junction bases with no gene match: 11. Germline V gene data show CDR1 as SGDLS and CDR2 as YYNGEE. CD45RO-negative, CCR7-positively selected cells formed the naive CD8 fraction, excluding terminally differentiated effector memory CD45RA+ cells. Libraries were prepared by immunoSEQ multiplex PCR; TCRdb keeps only in-frame clonotypes and omits some of them. The sample includes hundreds of thousands of clones, about 98% seen only once; the top ten take 0.3%.

This chain joins TRBV9 and TRBJ1-4, with 8 bases aligning to TRBD1. The clonotype was recovered from a man between 25 and 39 years old in good health. The sequencing input was naive CD8+ T cells sorted from blood. The DNA of the CDR3 is TGTGCCAGCAGCGGGCCGTTTGGACAGGGTTCTGAAAAACTGTTTTTT. As protein: CASSGPFGQGSEKLFF.